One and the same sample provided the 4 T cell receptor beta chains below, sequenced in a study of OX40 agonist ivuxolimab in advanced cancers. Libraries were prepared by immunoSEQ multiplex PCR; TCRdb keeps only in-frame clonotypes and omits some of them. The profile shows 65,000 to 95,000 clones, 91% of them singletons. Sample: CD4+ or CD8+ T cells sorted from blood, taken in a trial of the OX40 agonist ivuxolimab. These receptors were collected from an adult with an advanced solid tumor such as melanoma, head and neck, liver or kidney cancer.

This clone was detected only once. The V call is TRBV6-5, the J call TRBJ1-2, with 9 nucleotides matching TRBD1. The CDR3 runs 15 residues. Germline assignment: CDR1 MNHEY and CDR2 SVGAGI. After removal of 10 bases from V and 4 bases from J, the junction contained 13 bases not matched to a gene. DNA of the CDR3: TGTGCCACCAAAAGAACCGGGACAGGGACCTATGGCTACACCTTC. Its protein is CATKRTGTGTYGYTF.

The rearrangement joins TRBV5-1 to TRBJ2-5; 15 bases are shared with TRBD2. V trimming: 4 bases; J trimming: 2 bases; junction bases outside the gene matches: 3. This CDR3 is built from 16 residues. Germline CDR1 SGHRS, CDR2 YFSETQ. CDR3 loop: CASSPGLAGGQETQYF. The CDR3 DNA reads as TGCGCCAGCAGCCCGGGACTAGCGGGGGGACAAGAGACCCAGTACTTC.

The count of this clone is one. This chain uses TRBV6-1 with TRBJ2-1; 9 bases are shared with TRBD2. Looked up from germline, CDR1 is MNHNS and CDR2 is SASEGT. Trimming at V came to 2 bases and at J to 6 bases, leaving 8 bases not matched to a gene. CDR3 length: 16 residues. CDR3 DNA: TGTGCCAGCAGTGAAAGAGCGGGAGGAAGGGGCAATGAGCAGTTCTTC. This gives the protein CASSERAGGRGNEQFF.

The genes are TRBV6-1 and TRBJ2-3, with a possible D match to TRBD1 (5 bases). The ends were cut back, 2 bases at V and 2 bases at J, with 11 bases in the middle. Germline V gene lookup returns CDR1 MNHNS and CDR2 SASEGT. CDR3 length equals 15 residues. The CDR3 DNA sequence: TGTGCCAGCAGTGAACAGGTGACAGTCACAGATACGCAGTATTTT. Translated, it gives CASSEQVTVTDTQYF.